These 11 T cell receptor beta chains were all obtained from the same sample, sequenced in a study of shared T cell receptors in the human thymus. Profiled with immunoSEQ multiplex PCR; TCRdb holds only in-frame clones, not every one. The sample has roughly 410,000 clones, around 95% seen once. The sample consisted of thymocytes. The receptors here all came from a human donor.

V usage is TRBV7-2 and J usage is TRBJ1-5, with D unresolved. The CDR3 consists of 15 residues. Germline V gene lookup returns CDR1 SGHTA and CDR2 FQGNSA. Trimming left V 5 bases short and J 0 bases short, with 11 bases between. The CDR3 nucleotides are TGTGCCAGCAGCCCGACGGGGTATAGCAATCAGCCCCAGCATTTT. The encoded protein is CASSPTGYSNQPQHF. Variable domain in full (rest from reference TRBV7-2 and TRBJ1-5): GAGVSQSPSNKVTEKGKDVELRCDPISGHTALYWYRQSLGQGLEFLIYFQGNSAPDKSGLPSDRFSAERTGGSVSTLTIQRTQQEDSAVYLCASSPTGYSNQPQHFGDGTRLSIL.

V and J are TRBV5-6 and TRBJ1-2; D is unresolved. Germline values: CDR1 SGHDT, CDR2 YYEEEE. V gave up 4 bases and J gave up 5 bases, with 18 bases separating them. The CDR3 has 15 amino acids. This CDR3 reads CASSPPRAVRYGYTF. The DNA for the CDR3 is TGTGCCAGCAGCCCACCGAGGGCTGTTAGATATGGCTACACCTTC.

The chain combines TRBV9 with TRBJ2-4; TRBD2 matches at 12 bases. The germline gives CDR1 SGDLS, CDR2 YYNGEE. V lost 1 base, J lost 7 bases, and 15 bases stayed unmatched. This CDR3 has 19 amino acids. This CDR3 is CASSVTDGPSGRAGNIQYF. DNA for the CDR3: TGTGCCAGCAGCGTAACCGACGGGCCTAGCGGGAGGGCCGGTAACATTCAGTACTTC.

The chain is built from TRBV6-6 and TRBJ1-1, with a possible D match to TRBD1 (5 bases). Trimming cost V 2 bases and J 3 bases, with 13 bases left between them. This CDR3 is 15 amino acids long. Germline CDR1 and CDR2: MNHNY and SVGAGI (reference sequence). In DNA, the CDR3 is TGTGCCAGCAGTTACGGGGCACATCGCGACACTGAAGCTTTCTTT. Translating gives CASSYGAHRDTEAFF.

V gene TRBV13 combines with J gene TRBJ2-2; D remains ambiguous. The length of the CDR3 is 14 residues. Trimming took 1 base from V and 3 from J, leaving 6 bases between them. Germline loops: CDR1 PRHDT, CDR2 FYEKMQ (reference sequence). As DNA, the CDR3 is TGTGCCAGCAGCTTAGATAGTGACACCGGGGAGCTGTTTTTT. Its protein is CASSLDSDTGELFF.

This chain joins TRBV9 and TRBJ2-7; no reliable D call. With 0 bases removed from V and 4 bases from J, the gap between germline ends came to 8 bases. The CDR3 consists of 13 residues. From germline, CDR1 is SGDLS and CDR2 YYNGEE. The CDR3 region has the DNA TGTGCCAGCAGCGTAGATAAGGGTTACGAGCAGTACTTC. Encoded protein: CASSVDKGYEQYF.

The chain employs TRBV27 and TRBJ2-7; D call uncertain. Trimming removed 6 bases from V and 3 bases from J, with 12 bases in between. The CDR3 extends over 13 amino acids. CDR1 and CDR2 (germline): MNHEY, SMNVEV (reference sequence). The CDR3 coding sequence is TGTGCCAGCAGCGAAGCCGTTAGCTACGAGCAGTACTTC. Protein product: CASSEAVSYEQYF.

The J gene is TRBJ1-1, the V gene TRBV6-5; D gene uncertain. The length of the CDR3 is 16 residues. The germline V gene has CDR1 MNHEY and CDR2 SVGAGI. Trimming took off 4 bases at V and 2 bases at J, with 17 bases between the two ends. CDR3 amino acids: CASSCNLRGCNTEAFF. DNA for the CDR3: TGTGCCAGCAGTTGCAACCTGAGAGGGTGTAACACTGAAGCTTTCTTT.

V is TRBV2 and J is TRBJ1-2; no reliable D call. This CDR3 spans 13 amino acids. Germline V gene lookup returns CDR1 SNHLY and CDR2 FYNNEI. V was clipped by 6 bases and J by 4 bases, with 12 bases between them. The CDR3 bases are TGTGCCAGCAGCGGACGGATAACCTATGGCTACACCTTC. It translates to CASSGRITYGYTF.

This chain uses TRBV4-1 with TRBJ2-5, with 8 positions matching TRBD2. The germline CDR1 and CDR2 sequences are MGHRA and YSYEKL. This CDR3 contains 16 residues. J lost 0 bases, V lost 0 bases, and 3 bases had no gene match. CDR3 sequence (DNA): TGCGCCAGCAGCCAAGAACTAGCGGATTACCAAGAGACCCAGTACTTC. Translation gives CASSQELADYQETQYF.

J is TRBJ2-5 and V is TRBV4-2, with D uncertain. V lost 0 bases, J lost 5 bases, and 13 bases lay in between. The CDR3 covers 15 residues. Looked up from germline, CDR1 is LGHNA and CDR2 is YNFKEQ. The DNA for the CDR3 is TGTGCCAGCAGCCAAGAGCCCTCAGCTGGGGAGACCCAGTACTTC. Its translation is CASSQEPSAGETQYF.